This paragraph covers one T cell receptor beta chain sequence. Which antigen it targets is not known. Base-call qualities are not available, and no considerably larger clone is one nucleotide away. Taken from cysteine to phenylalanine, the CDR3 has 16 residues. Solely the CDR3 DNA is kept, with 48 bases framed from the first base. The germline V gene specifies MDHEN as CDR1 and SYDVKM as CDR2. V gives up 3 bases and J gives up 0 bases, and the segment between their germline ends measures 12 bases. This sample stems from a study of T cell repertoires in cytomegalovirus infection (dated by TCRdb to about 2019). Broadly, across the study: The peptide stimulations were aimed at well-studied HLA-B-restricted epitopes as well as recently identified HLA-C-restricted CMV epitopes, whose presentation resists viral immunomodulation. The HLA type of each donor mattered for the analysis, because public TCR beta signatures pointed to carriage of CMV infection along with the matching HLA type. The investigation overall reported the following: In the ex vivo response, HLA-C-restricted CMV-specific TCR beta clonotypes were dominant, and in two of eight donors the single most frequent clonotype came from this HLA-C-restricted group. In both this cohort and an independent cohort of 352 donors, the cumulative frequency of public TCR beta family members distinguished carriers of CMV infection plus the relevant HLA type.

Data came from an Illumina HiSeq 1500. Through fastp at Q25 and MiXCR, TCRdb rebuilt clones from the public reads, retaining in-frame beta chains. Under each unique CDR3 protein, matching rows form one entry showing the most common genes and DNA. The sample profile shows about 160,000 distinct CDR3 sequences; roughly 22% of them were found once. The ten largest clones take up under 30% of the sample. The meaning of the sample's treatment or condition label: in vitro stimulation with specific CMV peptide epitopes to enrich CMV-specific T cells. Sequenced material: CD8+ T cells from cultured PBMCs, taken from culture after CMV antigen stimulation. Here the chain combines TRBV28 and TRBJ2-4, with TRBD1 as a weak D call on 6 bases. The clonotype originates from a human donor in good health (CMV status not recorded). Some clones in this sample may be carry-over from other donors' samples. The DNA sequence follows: TGTGCCAGCAGTTTCTACCAGGGGATAGCCAAAAACATTCAGTACTTC. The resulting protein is CASSFYQGIAKNIQYF.